This TCR beta chain is drawn from a study of shared clonotypes between healthy human individuals (dated by TCRdb to the early 2020s). For the study in its entirety: A couple of women and three men aged 18 to 49 years were included in the cohort. To estimate repertoire size and how much clonotypes are shared between individuals, the study performed deep sequencing of blood TCR repertoires from 4 to 6 healthy adults. Different laboratories and diverse techniques were used to prepare libraries and sequence TCR repertoires, to increase sequencing depth and limit assay-specific biases. Per donor, leukapheresis produced somewhere between about 0.8 and 9 billion PBMCs. On the study overall, not on this receptor specifically: Pairwise subsampling indicated that sequencing depth was expected to affect the degree of clonotype sharing among donors. Sampling was limited to blood, and TCR repertoires in tissue likely differ from TCR repertoires in blood. The genetic and exposure-history diversity represented was limited by the small number of donors.

The donors were healthy, HIV-negative adults with no recently reported acute infections or vaccinations. All donors were Caucasian adults living in Nashville, Tennessee, USA. In the unsorted samples, roughly 90 million PBMCs were counted, and genomic DNA was extracted using the QIAamp DNA Blood Mini kit. Blood was obtained by leukapheresis, after which PBMCs were separated by Ficoll-Histopaque density gradient centrifugation and cryopreserved in liquid nitrogen vapor phase. Note on this clone: Its antigen remains unidentified. Base qualities are not recorded, but no much larger clone differs from it by a single base. In the same sample, other DNA sequences code for this CDR3.

TCR CDR3 regions were amplified from genomic DNA by multiplex PCR using the deep immunoSEQ assay. Genomic DNA extracted from each cell subset was distributed evenly over all wells of several immunoSEQ 96-well plates, and each plate served as one replicate. For unsorted PBMC, around 290 ng of genomic DNA, equivalent to roughly 30,000 T cell genomes, went into each replicate PCR. Ten immunoSEQ deep assay plates were used to sequence unsorted PBMC genomic DNA. Purified libraries were measured with a Qubit 3.0 fluorometer, size-checked on a Bioanalyzer 2100, and measured again with the KAPA Library Quantification kit. A separate single-read 150-cycle Illumina NextSeq 550 flow cell was used to sequence each immunoSEQ 96-well plate. Per the original workflow: Because the immunoSEQ output included only junctional sequences and no quality scores, the filtering could not be the same as the filtering used for full-length reads. To assign V/J genes and CDR3, sequences were annotated against IMGT germline references using PyIR, a Python wrapper for IgBLAST v1.9. Reads with weak V/J assignments (E-value above 1e-6), missing CDR3, stop codons, out-of-frame junctions, or ambiguous translated residues were removed. A V3J clonotype was defined by an identical inferred V gene, J gene, and CDR3 amino acid sequence. Percentage overlap between repertoires was calculated by dividing the number of shared unique clonotypes by the size of the smaller repertoire. Repertoire richness was assessed with RTK rarefaction, the Chao1 estimator, and Recon v2.1 estimates of unobserved clonotypes. The table comes from immuneACCESS by way of TCRdb, which keeps in-frame sequences with V and J called. Part of the clones is missing from these tables; in studies checked, under half for an unresolved V gene and the rest for unknown reasons. V and J calls and clone size come straight from that table; D and trimming were deduced from the DNA. The sample table contains 500,000 to 650,000 clones; only one count was recorded for around three quarters of them. About 11% of the sample comes from the top ten.

The cysteine opens and the phenylalanine closes a CDR3 of 15 amino acids. The read is trimmed to its CDR3 DNA, 45 bases read in frame from base 1. Via the germline V gene, CDR1 is SGHRS and CDR2 YFSETQ. Compared with germline, V lacks 0 bases and J lacks 5 bases; bases without a gene match: 4. The sample consisted of PBMCs. The chain is assembled from TRBV5-1 and TRBJ1-4, and TRBD1 aligns with 7 junction nucleotides. The source of this sequence is a woman between 35 and 50 years old in good health. Some clones in this sample may be carry-over from other donors' samples. This receptor has the CDR3 CASSLARGANEKLFF. Here is the DNA: TGCGCCAGCAGCTTGGCCAGGGGGGCGAATGAAAAACTGTTTTTT.